The entry that follows covers one T cell receptor beta chain sequence. The target antigen is unknown. The germline gives CDR1 SGHTA, CDR2 FQGNSA. This CDR3 contains 12 residues. The V segment lost 3 bases and the J segment 12 bases; nucleotides outside the gene matches: 4. Data came from immunoSEQ multiplex PCR; TCRdb stores just in-frame clones and leaves some out. The table includes hundreds of thousands of clones, more than 85% detected once. The data were obtained in a study of brain T cells in children with intractable seizures. Study results and caveats: Absence of clones before surgery may stem from lower sequencing depth.

Described time point: blood from clinic visit 5 months post-surgery; TSC patient then seizure free. Patients received at least one anti-epileptic drug before surgery. The receptor was derived from a boy under two years old with tuberous sclerosis and intractable seizures. The sequences come from peripheral blood, collected approximately 5 months after surgery. The chain carries TRBV7-2 and TRBJ2-7; 11 nucleotides agree with TRBD2. Here the CDR3 reads CASSLTGTSGYF. DNA for the CDR3: TGTGCCAGCAGCTTGACCGGGACTAGCGGGTACTTC.